Below, 23 T cell receptor beta chains from the same sample are listed, as sequenced in a study of cytomegalovirus exposure and HLA in healthy donors. The PCR had 60 Vbeta and 13 Jbeta primers. Sequencing was performed with immunoSEQ multiplex PCR; in TCRdb, only in-frame clones are kept and a portion is missing. The profile covers roughly 160,000 clones, with 65% to 80% appearing a single time and under 2% taken by the ten largest. Sequencing used PBMCs. The receptors here all came from a woman younger than 45 in good health and CMV-seronegative.

The rearrangement uses TRBV30 and TRBJ2-7, with D tentatively TRBD2 (6 bases). The V gene's germline CDR1 is GTSNPN and CDR2 SVGIG (reference sequence). Trimming left V 5 bases short and J 6 bases short, with 11 bases between. CDR3 length: 11 residues. CDR3 in amino acids: CAWGWGGEQYF. CDR3 DNA sequence: TGTGCCTGGGGCTGGGGAGGCGAGCAGTACTTC.

This chain connects TRBV25-1 to TRBJ1-2; D remains unclear. Germline V lookup: CDR1 MGHDK, CDR2 SYGVNS. CDR3 length equals 18 residues. Trimming removed 6 bases at V and 0 bases at J, with 23 bases between. The CDR3 spells CASSNPGGMAETNYGYTF. The CDR3 coding sequence is TGTGCCAGCAGCAACCCCGGAGGAATGGCAGAAACTAACTATGGCTACACCTTC.

J is TRBJ1-1 and V is TRBV5-4; 8 positions match TRBD1. Per germline, CDR1 SGHNT and CDR2 YYREEE (reference sequence). The CDR3 runs 16 residues. J gave up 6 bases and V 7 bases, and 17 bases lay outside the gene matches. The DNA for the CDR3 is TGTGCCAGCTCCGTGGGACAGGAATTTTATCACGCTGAAGCTTTCTTT. The encoded protein is CASSVGQEFYHAEAFF. Full variable domain (rest looked up from reference TRBV5-4 and TRBJ1-1): ETGVTQSPTHLIKTRGQQVTLRCSSQSGHNTVSWYQQALGQGPQFIFQYYREEENGRGNFPPRFSGLQFPNYSSELNVNALELDDSALYLCASSVGQEFYHAEAFFGQGTRLTVV.

The chain couples TRBV10-3 to TRBJ1-1; TRBD1 aligns across 8 bases. Germline V CDR1 and CDR2: ENHRY, SYGVKD. The CDR3 is 14 residues long. The V and J ends lost 6 bases and 0 bases, in that order; junction bases with no gene match: 3. The CDR3 DNA sequence: TGTGCCATCAGGCCGGGACAGGTGAACACTGAAGCTTTCTTT. This sequence encodes CAIRPGQVNTEAFF.

The rearrangement joins TRBV5-5 to TRBJ1-6, with D possibly TRBD1 on 5 matching bases. The V end lost 0 bases, the J end lost 9 bases, and 16 bases lay between the germline ends. The CDR3 has 16 residues. Germline values: CDR1 SGHKS, CDR2 YYEKEE (reference sequence). CDR3 bases: TGTGCCAGCAGCTTGGATAGCGGCAGGGTCGGTTCACCCCTCCACTTT. Encoded protein: CASSLDSGRVGSPLHF.

This chain uses TRBV6-5 with TRBJ2-7; D might be TRBD2 (5 bases). The CDR3 runs to 12 residues. Germline V CDR1 and CDR2: MNHEY, SVGAGI. V was cut by 4 bases and J by 5 bases, with 9 bases left in between. CDR3 sequence: CASSSDWDEQYF. The CDR3 DNA follows: TGTGCCAGCAGTTCGGACTGGGACGAGCAGTACTTC.

A few counts support this clone. The chain joins TRBV19 to TRBJ2-5, with TRBD1 matching 8 bases. CDR1 is LNHDA and CDR2 is SQIVND in the germline V gene (reference sequence). CDR3 length: 13 residues. V lost 4 bases and J lost 3; bases outside the gene matches: 1. This CDR3 reads CASSKDREETQYF. The CDR3 region has the DNA TGTGCCAGTAGTAAGGACAGGGAAGAGACCCAGTACTTC.

The chain couples TRBV15 to TRBJ1-5; tentative D call: TRBD1 (5 bases). Trimming took 2 bases from V and 3 from J, leaving 11 bases between them. The CDR3 has 15 amino acids. The germline CDR1 and CDR2 sequences are LNHNV and YYDKDF (reference sequence). In nucleotides, the CDR3 is TGTGCCACCAGCAGACAAGGGGCAGACAATCAGCCCCAGCATTTT. The encoded protein is CATSRQGADNQPQHF.

This clone was observed a single time. The rearrangement uses TRBV5-1 and TRBJ1-1; tentatively, D is TRBD1 (5 bases). Per germline, CDR1 SGHRS and CDR2 YFSETQ. This CDR3 spans 14 amino acids. With 2 bases removed from V and 2 bases from J, the gap between germline ends came to 10 bases. CDR3: CASSLDSFNTEAFF. DNA for the CDR3: TGCGCCAGCAGCTTAGACAGTTTCAACACTGAAGCTTTCTTT.

The genes are TRBV2 and TRBJ2-2, with D possibly matching TRBD1 (6 bases). Trimming took 7 bases from V and 3 from J, leaving 12 bases between them. The germline V gene encodes CDR1 SNHLY and CDR2 FYNNEI. The CDR3 totals 14 residues. The CDR3 protein is CASTAGEHTGELFF. The CDR3 DNA is TGTGCCAGCACAGCAGGGGAGCACACCGGGGAGCTGTTTTTT.

This clone turned up a few times. The chain links TRBV19 to TRBJ1-1; possibly TRBD1 for D (6 bases). CDR3 length: 16 amino acids. Germline CDR1 LNHDA, CDR2 SQIVND (reference sequence). V was trimmed by 7 bases and J by 0 bases, leaving 18 bases between them. CDR3 sequence: CASIRTLGHLNTEAFF. In DNA form, the CDR3 reads TGTGCCAGTATAAGGACTCTGGGACACTTGAACACTGAAGCTTTCTTT.

The chain carries TRBV7-3 and TRBJ2-7; 9 bases align to TRBD2. The CDR3 is 15 residues long. Germline values: CDR1 SGHTA, CDR2 FQGTGA. J gave up 2 bases and V 1 base, and 3 bases lay outside the gene matches. For the CDR3, the DNA is TGTGCCAGCAGCTTAATGGCGGGAGGGACCTACGAGCAGTACTTC. Translating it yields CASSLMAGGTYEQYF.

This chain connects TRBV5-1 to TRBJ1-1; D gene ambiguous. CDR1 is SGHRS and CDR2 is YFSETQ in the germline V gene. Trimming removed 0 bases from V and 5 bases from J, with 14 bases in between. This CDR3 is 15 amino acids long. CDR3 protein: CASSLAPSEGTEAFF. The CDR3 region has the DNA TGCGCCAGCAGCTTGGCACCTAGCGAGGGAACTGAAGCTTTCTTT.

The CDR3 here is CASSGGSGYNTYEQYF. The CDR3 DNA reads TGTGCCAGCAGCGGCGGTAGCGGATACAATACCTACGAGCAGTACTTC. The chain recombines TRBV5-5 with TRBJ2-7; a possible D gene is TRBD2 (6 bases). The germline gives CDR1 SGHKS, CDR2 YYEKEE (reference sequence). V gave up 4 bases and J gave up 2 bases, with 19 bases separating them. The CDR3 has 16 amino acids.

The rearrangement uses TRBV28 and TRBJ2-7, with TRBD2 as a possible D gene (5 bases). CDR1 and CDR2 from the germline V gene are MDHEN and SYDVKM. CDR3 length: 13 amino acids. The V end lost 2 bases, the J end lost 6 bases, and 11 bases lay between the germline ends. The CDR3 DNA reads as TGTGCCAGCAGTTTAAGAGGGTCCGGCGAGCAGTACTTC. This encodes CASSLRGSGEQYF.

V gene TRBV4-3 combines with J gene TRBJ1-2, with D uncertain. Germline V CDR1 and CDR2: LGHNA, YSLEER. CDR3 length: 15 residues. The V end was cut by 1 base, the J end by 3 bases, with 12 bases between. The CDR3 sequence: CASSQVGGSHYGYTF. As DNA, the CDR3 is TGCGCCAGCAGCCAAGTAGGAGGCAGTCACTATGGCTACACCTTC.

The chain joins TRBV27 to TRBJ1-6; D unresolved. The CDR3 runs to 16 residues. Germline V gives CDR1 MNHEY, CDR2 SMNVEV (reference sequence). Trimming took 6 bases from V and 8 from J, leaving 20 bases between them. The CDR3 loop is CASRGRGGRMDSPLHF. The CDR3 nucleotides are TGTGCCAGCAGGGGTAGAGGAGGGCGCATGGATTCACCCCTCCACTTT.

The chain is built from TRBV9 and TRBJ2-5, with D possibly matching TRBD1 (6 bases). Germline V gives CDR1 SGDLS, CDR2 YYNGEE. V lost 0 bases and J 5 bases, leaving 14 bases between the germline ends. CDR3 size: 15 residues. The CDR3 region is CASSVVSGAWETQYF. CDR3 bases: TGTGCCAGCAGCGTAGTATCAGGGGCGTGGGAGACCCAGTACTTC.

J is TRBJ1-2 and V is TRBV27, with 8 bases lining up with TRBD1. The trim removed 2 bases at V and 4 bases at J, leaving 6 bases unmatched. The CDR3 spans 15 residues. Germline assignment: CDR1 MNHEY and CDR2 SMNVEV (reference sequence). The CDR3 spells CASSLQGARGYGYTF. The CDR3 DNA reads TGTGCCAGCAGTTTACAGGGGGCGCGGGGCTATGGCTACACCTTC.

The J gene is TRBJ1-1, the V gene TRBV18, with D perhaps matching TRBD1 (6 bases). Germline V gene lookup returns CDR1 KGHSH and CDR2 LQKENI. The CDR3 covers 15 residues. V gave up 4 bases and J gave up 1 base, with 13 bases separating them. CDR3 bases: TGTGCCAGCTCACGTCGTGGGGGCCCGAACACTGAAGCTTTCTTT. Translating it yields CASSRRGGPNTEAFF.

This clone was seen more than once but under ten times. This chain links TRBV28 with TRBJ2-7; D might be TRBD1 (6 bases). The CDR3 has 18 residues. V lost 2 bases and J 4 bases, leaving 24 bases between the germline ends. CDR1 and CDR2 from the germline V gene are MDHEN and SYDVKM. The CDR3 DNA follows: TGTGCCAGCAGTTTAAGGCTGGATTCCGGGACATTGAGTTACGAGCAGTACTTC. The encoded protein is CASSLRLDSGTLSYEQYF.

The CDR3 bases are TGTGCCTGGAGTTCAGGAGGGGACTATGGCTACACCTTC. Protein sequence: CAWSSGGDYGYTF. J is TRBJ1-2 and V is TRBV30; D is possibly TRBD1 (5 bases). The CDR3 has 13 amino acids. Germline values: CDR1 GTSNPN, CDR2 SVGIG (reference sequence). V was pared by 2 bases and J by 3 bases, with 10 bases between.

This chain joins TRBV7-9 and TRBJ1-6; D not resolved. The CDR3 is 14 residues long. V was shortened by 3 bases and J by 11 bases, with 14 bases between the two germline ends. Germline CDR1 SEHNR, CDR2 FQNEAQ (reference sequence). CDR3: CASSLSSPPAPLHF. CDR3 in DNA: TGTGCCAGCAGCTTGAGTTCCCCACCTGCACCCCTCCACTTT.